Reported below is one T cell receptor beta chain. Authors' data handling: Estimated nucleated cell counts came from reference gene primer amplification. Profiled with immunoSEQ multiplex PCR; TCRdb holds only in-frame clones, not every one. V and J calls and clone size follow that table, whereas D and trimming were derived from the DNA. This sample yields 30,000 to 40,000 clones, of which around 85% are seen a single time; over 35% belongs to the top ten. The data were taken from a study of blood T cell repertoires in COVID-19. Overall study: Specimens from acute and convalescent COVID-19 originated in the United States, Italy and Spain.

V was pared by 3 bases and J by 5 bases, with 2 bases of the junction left unmatched. Germline CDR1 SNHLY, CDR2 FYNNEI. CDR3 length equals 14 residues. This chain connects TRBV2 to TRBJ2-7, with TRBD1 matching over 12 bases. The sample was peripheral blood. This clonotype was obtained from a man aged 55-75 years with active or convalescent COVID-19. The CDR3 sequence is CASSDGTGGHEQYV. CDR3 DNA sequence: TGTGCCAGCAGTGACGGGACAGGGGGCCACGAGCAGTACGTC.